Described below is a single T cell receptor (beta chain) sequence and its context. Its antigen is unknown. The data were obtained in a study of cytomegalovirus exposure and HLA in healthy donors. General observations from the study: Immune exposure information available was restricted to CMV serostatus. Compared with the roughly 700-donor mean, an Asian-associated ancestry cluster reportedly had fewer N-insertions, according to a later analysis.

CDR3 length: 14 residues. Germline assignment: CDR1 LGHNA and CDR2 YNFKEQ. Trimming pared 4 bases from V and 8 bases from J, leaving 14 bases between. PCR primers comprised 60 Vbeta and 13 Jbeta primers. Sequencing used immunoSEQ multiplex PCR; TCRdb keeps in-frame clones, though not all of them. The sample includes around 130,000 clones, about two thirds seen only once; the top ten take over 2%. Sequencing input: PBMCs. The V gene is TRBV4-2, the J gene TRBJ1-4, with a tentative D call TRBD1 (6 bases). This clonotype was obtained from a woman aged 60-75 years in good health and CMV-seropositive. CDR3 loop: CASSPVSGGEKLFF. CDR3 DNA: TGTGCCAGCAGCCCCGTCTCTGGGGGCGAAAAACTGTTTTTT.